A single sample is the source of the 21 T cell receptor beta chains below, sequenced in a study of blood T cell repertoires in COVID-19. Generated by immunoSEQ multiplex PCR, the TCRdb table keeps only in-frame clones and is missing some. The sample yields about 180,000 clones, roughly 87% seen once. The sequencing input was peripheral blood. The receptors originated from a young man who had recovered from COVID-19.

CDR3: CASSLGRGLFF. The CDR3 DNA reads TGTGCCAGCAGCCTAGGGAGAGGGCTGTTTTTT. This chain uses TRBV7-2 with TRBJ2-2; perhaps TRBD2 as D (5 bases). The CDR3 is 11 residues long. V was clipped by 5 bases and J by 13 bases, with 11 bases between them. The germline gives CDR1 SGHTA, CDR2 FQGNSA.

The chain links TRBV27 to TRBJ2-3, with D possibly matching TRBD2 (5 bases). Trimming took 8 bases from V and 2 from J, leaving 17 bases between them. CDR3 length: 15 amino acids. The germline V gene encodes CDR1 MNHEY and CDR2 SMNVEV (reference sequence). CDR3 loop: CASWVSAVTTDTQYF. In DNA form, the CDR3 reads TGTGCCAGCTGGGTATCAGCGGTTACCACAGATACGCAGTATTTT.

This clone showed up just a few times. The chain joins TRBV27 to TRBJ2-3, with TRBD2 identical over 7 bases. V lost 6 bases to trimming and J lost 4 bases; unmatched junction nucleotides: 10. The CDR3 is 15 amino acids. Germline V lookup: CDR1 MNHEY, CDR2 SMNVEV (reference sequence). CDR3 amino acids: CASSFISTSPDTQYF. CDR3 bases: TGTGCCAGCAGCTTTATCTCGACTAGCCCAGATACGCAGTATTTT.

The chain joins TRBV3-1 (or the pseudogene TRBV3-2) to TRBJ2-2; 13 bases map to TRBD2. V was pared by 6 bases and J by 7 bases, with 8 bases of the junction left unmatched. The V gene's germline CDR1 is LGHDT and CDR2 YNNKEL (reference sequence). The CDR3 length is 16 residues. The chain's CDR3 is CASRAGTSGKGGELFF. In DNA form, the CDR3 reads TGTGCCAGCAGGGCCGGGACTAGCGGGAAAGGCGGGGAGCTGTTTTTT.

V is TRBV3-1 (or the pseudogene TRBV3-2) and J is TRBJ2-2, with 7 positions matching TRBD2. The V and J ends lost 4 bases and 2 bases, in that order; junction bases with no gene match: 10. The CDR3 is 17 residues long. Germline values: CDR1 LGHDT, CDR2 YNNKEL (reference sequence). The CDR3 sequence is CASSPMVPSGNTGELFF. Written as DNA, the CDR3 is TGTGCCAGCAGCCCTATGGTCCCTAGCGGAAACACCGGGGAGCTGTTTTTT.

This clone appeared a few times. V usage is TRBV5-1 and J usage is TRBJ2-7; TRBD1 is a possible D gene (5 bases). Trimming removed 4 bases at V and 2 bases at J, with 13 bases between. Germline V lookup: CDR1 SGHRS, CDR2 YFSETQ. The CDR3 has 14 residues. The CDR3 is CASSPGHGAYEQYF. Written as DNA, the CDR3 is TGCGCCAGCAGCCCCGGACATGGGGCCTACGAGCAGTACTTC.

This chain connects TRBV4-1 to TRBJ2-7; 9 bases are shared with TRBD1. This CDR3 has 14 residues. In germline, CDR1 is MGHRA, CDR2 YSYEKL. J was trimmed by 0 bases and V by 4 bases; bases with no gene match: 1. The CDR3 DNA reads as TGCGCCAGCAGCCCGGGACAGGGCTCCTACGAGCAGTACTTC. It is translated as CASSPGQGSYEQYF.

The rearrangement links TRBV29-1 to TRBJ2-7; TRBD2 might be the D (6 bases). From germline, CDR1 is SQVTM and CDR2 ANQGSEA. This CDR3 is 12 amino acids long. V shed 4 bases and J shed 6 bases, with 13 bases lying between them. This CDR3 is CSVGSRGGEQYF. CDR3 DNA sequence: TGCAGCGTTGGCTCTCGGGGAGGCGAGCAGTACTTC.

This clone occurred a few times. The J gene is TRBJ1-5, the V gene TRBV6-5, with D possibly TRBD1 on 6 matching bases. Germline CDR1 reads MNHEY; CDR2 reads SVGAGI. The ends were cut back, 2 bases at V and 3 bases at J, with 8 bases in the middle. The length of the CDR3 is 14 residues. The CDR3 bases are TGTGCCAGCAGTTACGGACAGTTCAATCAGCCCCAGCATTTT. Translated, it gives CASSYGQFNQPQHF.

This chain connects TRBV11-2 to TRBJ1-5; D perhaps matches TRBD1 (6 bases). The CDR3 spans 13 residues. Per the germline V gene, CDR1 is SGHAT and CDR2 is FQNNGV. Between the trimmed V and J ends, which lost 1 base and 6 bases, there was a span of 7 bases. CDR3 in amino acids: CASSLGGPQPQHF. The DNA for the CDR3 is TGTGCCAGCAGCTTAGGGGGGCCTCAGCCCCAGCATTTT.

Worth noting for this clone: At one end the junction does not follow the germline gene, possibly because of a read error. This chain connects TRBV10-1 to TRBJ2-7; 7 bases match TRBD1. The CDR3 covers 14 residues. CDR1 and CDR2 from the germline V gene are WNHNN and SYGVQD (reference sequence). The CDR3 loop is CASSPGTVSSEQYF. CDR3 coding DNA: TGCGCCAGCAGTCCCGGGACAGTTTCCTCCGAGCAGTACTTC.

In its sample, this clone was seen once. This chain uses TRBV28 with TRBJ2-7; TRBD2 might be the D (5 bases). Trimming took 4 bases from V and 0 from J, leaving 13 bases between them. There are 15 residues in the CDR3. The germline V gene has CDR1 MDHEN and CDR2 SYDVKM. Written as DNA, the CDR3 is TGTGCCAGCAGTTCACCGGGGATGGGCTCCTACGAGCAGTACTTC. The encoded protein is CASSSPGMGSYEQYF.

The V and J genes are TRBV6-2 or TRBV6-3 and TRBJ1-1; TRBD1 matches at 8 bases. Germline V gives CDR1 MNHEY, CDR2 SVGEGT. This CDR3 spans 14 amino acids. V lost 4 bases, J lost 7 bases, and 8 bases stayed unmatched. CDR3 sequence reads: CASSSQGGSNEAFF. In DNA, the CDR3 is TGTGCCAGCAGTTCACAGGGGGGTAGTAATGAAGCTTTCTTT.

This clone was seen only a few times. The chain links TRBV11-3 to TRBJ1-6; the D gene is possibly TRBD1 (5 bases). The CDR3 is 16 residues long. Per the germline V gene, CDR1 is SGHNT and CDR2 is YENEEA. The V end lost 1 base, the J end lost 8 bases, and 15 bases lay between the germline ends. CDR3 in DNA: TGTGCCAGCAGCTTAGCCTTCAGGGCGTTCGATTCACCCCTCCACTTT. It codes for CASSLAFRAFDSPLHF. Filled out from reference TRBV11-3 and TRBJ1-6, the complete variable domain reads EAGVVQSPRYKIIEKKQPVAFWCNPISGHNTLYWYLQNLGQGPELLIRYENEEAVDDSQLPKDRFSAERLKGVDSTLKIQPAELGDSAVYLCASSLAFRAFDSPLHFGNGTRLTVT.

This clone was counted a few times. The J gene is TRBJ2-7, the V gene TRBV5-5, with 7 bases fitting TRBD2. J lost 0 bases, V lost 0 bases, and 0 bases had no gene match. The germline V gene has CDR1 SGHKS and CDR2 YYEKEE (reference sequence). This CDR3 is 14 amino acids long. The CDR3 DNA reads as TGTGCCAGCAGCTTGGCTAGCGGCTCCTACGAGCAGTACTTC. It is translated as CASSLASGSYEQYF.

The chain recombines TRBV19 with TRBJ1-1, with TRBD1 matching over 8 bases. The V gene end was trimmed by 5 bases and the J gene end by 5 bases; junction bases not matched to a gene: 10. The CDR3 loop spans 15 amino acids. Germline-derived CDR1 and CDR2 are LNHDA and SQIVND (reference sequence). CDR3 DNA: TGTGCCAGTAGTTCCTTGACAGGGGCTTGGACTGAAGCTTTCTTT. Its protein is CASSSLTGAWTEAFF.

CDR3 loop: CASSLVTGELFF. CDR3 DNA sequence: TGTGCCAGCAGTTTAGTGACCGGGGAACTGTTTTTT. V is TRBV12-3 or TRBV12-4 and J is TRBJ1-4; D gene uncertain. This CDR3 comprises 12 residues. V dropped 1 base and J dropped 12 bases, with 9 bases sitting between them.

V gene TRBV6-2 or TRBV6-3 combines with J gene TRBJ2-5; D call uncertain. V shed 5 bases and J shed 4 bases, with 8 bases lying between them. Germline loops: CDR1 MNHEY, CDR2 SVGEGT. The CDR3 consists of 12 residues. This chain's CDR3 is CASSPIRETQYF. The CDR3 DNA reads as TGTGCCAGCAGTCCCATCAGAGAGACCCAGTACTTC.

This clone is a singleton in its sample. The CDR3 loop reads CASSSGSGADTQYF. CDR3 coding DNA: TGTGCCAGTAGTTCGGGTAGTGGCGCAGATACGCAGTATTTT. The gene calls are TRBV19 and TRBJ2-3; D is unclear. The CDR3 runs 14 residues. The V gene's germline CDR1 is LNHDA and CDR2 SQIVND (reference sequence). V dropped 5 bases and J dropped 4 bases, with 13 bases sitting between them. The full variable domain, in which reference TRBV19 and TRBJ2-3 provide the parts outside the CDR3, is DGGITQSPKYLFRKEGQNVTLSCEQNLNHDAMYWYRQDPGQGLRLIYYSQIVNDFQKGDIAEGYSVSREKKESFPLTVTSAQKNPTAFYLCASSSGSGADTQYFGPGTRLTVL.

The V gene is TRBV12-3 or TRBV12-4, the J gene TRBJ1-3, with 8 bases fitting TRBD1. This CDR3 comprises 13 residues. CDR3 nucleotide sequence: TGTGGGATTGGACAGGGCACTGGAAACACCATATATTTT. It is translated as CGIGQGTGNTIYF.

The rearrangement uses TRBV11-2 and TRBJ1-2, with D possibly TRBD1 on 5 matching bases. The CDR3 has 15 residues. Trimming pared 0 bases from V and 0 bases from J, leaving 8 bases between. CDR1 and CDR2 from the germline V gene are SGHAT and FQNNGV. CDR3 amino acids: CASSLEEGTNYGYTF. DNA of the CDR3: TGTGCCAGCAGCTTAGAGGAGGGGACTAACTATGGCTACACCTTC.